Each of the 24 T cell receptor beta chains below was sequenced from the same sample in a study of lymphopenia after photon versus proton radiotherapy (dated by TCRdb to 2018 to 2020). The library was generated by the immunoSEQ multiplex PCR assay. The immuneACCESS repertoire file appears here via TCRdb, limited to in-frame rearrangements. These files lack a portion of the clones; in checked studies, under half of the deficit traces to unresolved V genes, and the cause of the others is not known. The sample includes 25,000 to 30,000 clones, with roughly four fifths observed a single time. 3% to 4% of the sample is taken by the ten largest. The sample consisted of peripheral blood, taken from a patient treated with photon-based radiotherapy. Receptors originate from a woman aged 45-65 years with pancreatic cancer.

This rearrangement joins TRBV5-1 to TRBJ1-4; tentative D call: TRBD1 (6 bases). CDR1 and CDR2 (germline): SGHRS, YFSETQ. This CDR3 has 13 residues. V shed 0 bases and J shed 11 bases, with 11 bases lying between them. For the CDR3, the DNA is TGCGCCAGCAGCTTGGCAGGGGAGGAGAAACTGTTTTTT. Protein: CASSLAGEEKLFF.

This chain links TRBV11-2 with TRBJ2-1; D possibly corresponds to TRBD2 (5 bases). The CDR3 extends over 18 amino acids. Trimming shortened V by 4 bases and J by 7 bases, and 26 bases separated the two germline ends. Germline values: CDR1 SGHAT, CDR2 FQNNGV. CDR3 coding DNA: TGTGCCAGCAGCTCCTCTCCCCGTGGTAGCAGTCGGACTAATGAGCAGTTCTTC. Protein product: CASSSSPRGSSRTNEQFF.

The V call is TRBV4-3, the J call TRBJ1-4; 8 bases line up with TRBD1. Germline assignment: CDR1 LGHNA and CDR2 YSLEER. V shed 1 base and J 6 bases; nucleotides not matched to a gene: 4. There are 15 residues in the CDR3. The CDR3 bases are TGCGCCAGCAGCCAAGCGACAGGGGACTATGAAAAACTGTTTTTT. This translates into CASSQATGDYEKLFF.

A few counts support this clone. The CDR3 DNA reads as TGCGCCAGCAGCCAAGGAGTGGGGGCGGTACTTAACTATGGCTACACCTTC. This codes for CASSQGVGAVLNYGYTF. The chain joins TRBV4-3 to TRBJ1-2, with D perhaps matching TRBD1 (6 bases). The CDR3 has 17 residues. Germline-derived CDR1 and CDR2 are LGHNA and YSLEER. The V gene lost 1 base and the J gene lost 1 base, with 16 bases spanning the gap.

The DNA of the CDR3 is TGTGCCTGGCAAGGGACAGGACGCAATCAGCCCCAGCATTTT. Protein: CAWQGTGRNQPQHF. V gene TRBV30 combines with J gene TRBJ1-5; 8 positions agree with TRBD1. CDR1 GTSNPN and CDR2 SVGIG come from the germline V gene (reference sequence). The CDR3 is 14 amino acids. V lost 5 bases, J lost 2 bases, and 5 bases stayed unmatched.

The CDR3 region has the DNA TGTGCCAGCAGCGAGGGTGGGGGGCTCTCCTACGAGCAGTACTTC. Protein product: CASSEGGGLSYEQYF. This rearrangement joins TRBV7-8 to TRBJ2-7; D possibly matches TRBD1 or TRBD2 (6 bases each). V gave up 5 bases and J gave up 0 bases, with 14 bases separating them. The CDR3 spans 15 residues. Germline CDR1 and CDR2: SGHVS and FQNEAQ.

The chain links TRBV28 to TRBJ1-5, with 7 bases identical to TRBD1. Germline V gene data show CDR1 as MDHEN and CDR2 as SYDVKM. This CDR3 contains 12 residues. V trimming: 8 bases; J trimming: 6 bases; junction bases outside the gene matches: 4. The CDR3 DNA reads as TGTGCCAGCCGACAGGGAATTCAGCCCCAGCATTTT. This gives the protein CASRQGIQPQHF.

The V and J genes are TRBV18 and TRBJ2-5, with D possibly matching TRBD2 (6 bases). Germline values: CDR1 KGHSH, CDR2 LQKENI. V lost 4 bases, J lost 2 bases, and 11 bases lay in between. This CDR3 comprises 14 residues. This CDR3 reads CASSRRSGQETQYF. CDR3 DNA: TGTGCCAGCTCACGACGTAGCGGACAAGAGACCCAGTACTTC. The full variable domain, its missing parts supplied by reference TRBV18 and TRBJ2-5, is NAGVMQNPRHLVRRRGQEARLRCSPMKGHSHVYWYRQLPEEGLKFMVYLQKENIIDESGMPKERFSAEFPKEGPSILRIQQVVRGDSAAYFCASSRRSGQETQYFGPGTRLLVL.

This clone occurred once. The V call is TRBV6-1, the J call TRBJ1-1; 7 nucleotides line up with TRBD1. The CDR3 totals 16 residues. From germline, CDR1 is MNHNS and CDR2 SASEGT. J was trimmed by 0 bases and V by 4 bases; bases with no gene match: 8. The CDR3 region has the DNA TGTGCCAGCAGTGCCTTGACAGGGCGTCTGAACACTGAAGCTTTCTTT. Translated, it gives CASSALTGRLNTEAFF.

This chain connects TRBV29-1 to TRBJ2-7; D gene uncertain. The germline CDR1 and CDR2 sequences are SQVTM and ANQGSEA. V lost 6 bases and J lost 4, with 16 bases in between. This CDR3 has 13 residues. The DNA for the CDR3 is TGCAGCGTGACACCGGCAGGTGCGTACGAGCAGTACTTC. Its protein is CSVTPAGAYEQYF.

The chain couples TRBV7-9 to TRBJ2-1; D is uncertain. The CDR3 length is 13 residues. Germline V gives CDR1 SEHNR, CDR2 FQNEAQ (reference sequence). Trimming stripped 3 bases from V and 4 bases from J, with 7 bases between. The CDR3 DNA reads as TGTGCCAGCAGCTTGGAGAGATACAATGAGCAGTTCTTC. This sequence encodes CASSLERYNEQFF.

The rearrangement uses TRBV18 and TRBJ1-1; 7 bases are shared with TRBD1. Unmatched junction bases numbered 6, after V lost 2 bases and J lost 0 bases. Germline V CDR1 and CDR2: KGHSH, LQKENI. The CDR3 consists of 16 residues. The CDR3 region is CASSPTGALMNTEAFF. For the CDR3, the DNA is TGTGCCAGCTCACCAACAGGGGCCCTCATGAACACTGAAGCTTTCTTT. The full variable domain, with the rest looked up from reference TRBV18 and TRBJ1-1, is NAGVMQNPRHLVRRRGQEARLRCSPMKGHSHVYWYRQLPEEGLKFMVYLQKENIIDESGMPKERFSAEFPKEGPSILRIQQVVRGDSAAYFCASSPTGALMNTEAFFGQGTRLTVV.

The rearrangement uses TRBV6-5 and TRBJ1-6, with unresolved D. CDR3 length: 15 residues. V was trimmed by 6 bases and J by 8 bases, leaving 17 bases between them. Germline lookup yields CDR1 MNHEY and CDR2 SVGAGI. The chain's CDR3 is CASSYGSWQDSPLHF. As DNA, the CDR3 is TGTGCCAGCAGCTATGGGTCATGGCAAGATTCACCCCTCCACTTT.

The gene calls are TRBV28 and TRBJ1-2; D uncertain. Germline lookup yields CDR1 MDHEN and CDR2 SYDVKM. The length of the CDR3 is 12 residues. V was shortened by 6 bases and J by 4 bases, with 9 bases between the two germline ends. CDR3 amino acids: CASRETSYGYTF. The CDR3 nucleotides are TGTGCCAGCAGGGAGACTAGCTATGGCTACACCTTC.

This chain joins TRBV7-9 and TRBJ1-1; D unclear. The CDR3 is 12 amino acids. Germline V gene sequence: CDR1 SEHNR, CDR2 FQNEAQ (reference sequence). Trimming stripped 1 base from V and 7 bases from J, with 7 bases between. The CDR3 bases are TGTGCCAGCAGCTTAGTTCCGGATGAAGCTTTCTTT. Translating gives CASSLVPDEAFF.

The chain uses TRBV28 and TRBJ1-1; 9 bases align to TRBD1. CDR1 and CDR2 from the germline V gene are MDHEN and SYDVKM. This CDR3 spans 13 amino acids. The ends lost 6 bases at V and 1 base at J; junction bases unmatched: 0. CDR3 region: CASRGQGNTEAFF. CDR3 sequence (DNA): TGTGCCAGCAGGGGACAGGGGAACACTGAAGCTTTCTTT.

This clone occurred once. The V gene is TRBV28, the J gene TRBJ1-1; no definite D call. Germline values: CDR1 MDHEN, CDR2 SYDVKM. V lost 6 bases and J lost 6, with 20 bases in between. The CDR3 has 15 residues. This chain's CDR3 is CASSLPRELKAEAFF. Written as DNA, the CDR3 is TGTGCCAGCAGCTTGCCTCGGGAGCTTAAGGCTGAAGCTTTCTTT.

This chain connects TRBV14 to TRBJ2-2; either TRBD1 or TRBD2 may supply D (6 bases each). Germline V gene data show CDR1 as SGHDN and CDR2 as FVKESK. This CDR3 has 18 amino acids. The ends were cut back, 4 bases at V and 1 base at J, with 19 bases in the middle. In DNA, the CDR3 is TGTGCCAGCAGCCGTCGGTGGGGGGCCCTAGGGAACACCGGGGAGCTGTTTTTT. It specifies CASSRRWGALGNTGELFF.

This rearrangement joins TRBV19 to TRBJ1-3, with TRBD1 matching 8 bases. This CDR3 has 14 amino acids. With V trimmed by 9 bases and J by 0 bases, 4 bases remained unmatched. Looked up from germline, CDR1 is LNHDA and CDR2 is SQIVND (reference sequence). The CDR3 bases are TGTGCCAGCAGGACAGGGAACTCTGGAAACACCATATATTTT. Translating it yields CASRTGNSGNTIYF.

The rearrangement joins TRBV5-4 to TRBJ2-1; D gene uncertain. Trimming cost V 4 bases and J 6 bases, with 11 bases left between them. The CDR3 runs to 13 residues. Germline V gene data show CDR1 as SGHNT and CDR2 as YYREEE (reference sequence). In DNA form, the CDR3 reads TGTGCCAGCAGCCTTGACGGCCTCAATGAGCAGTTCTTC. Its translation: CASSLDGLNEQFF.

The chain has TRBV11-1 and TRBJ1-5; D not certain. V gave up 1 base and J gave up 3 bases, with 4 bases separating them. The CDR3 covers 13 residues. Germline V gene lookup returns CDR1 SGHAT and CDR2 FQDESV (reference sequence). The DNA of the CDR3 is TGTGCCAGCAGCTTAGAATTCAATCAGCCCCAGCATTTT. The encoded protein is CASSLEFNQPQHF.

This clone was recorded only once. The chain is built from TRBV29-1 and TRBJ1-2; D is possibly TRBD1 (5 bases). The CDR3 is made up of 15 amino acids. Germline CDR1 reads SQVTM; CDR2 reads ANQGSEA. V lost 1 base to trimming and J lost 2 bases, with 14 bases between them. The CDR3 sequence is CSVEAGIRGNYGYTF. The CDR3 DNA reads TGCAGCGTTGAAGCCGGGATAAGGGGCAACTATGGCTACACCTTC.

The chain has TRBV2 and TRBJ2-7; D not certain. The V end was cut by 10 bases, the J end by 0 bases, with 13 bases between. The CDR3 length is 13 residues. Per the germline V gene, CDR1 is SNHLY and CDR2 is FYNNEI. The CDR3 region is CAINSRSSYEQYF. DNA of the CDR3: TGTGCCATCAACTCCAGGAGCTCCTACGAGCAGTACTTC. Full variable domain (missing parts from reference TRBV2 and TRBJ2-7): EPEVTQTPSHQVTQMGQEVILRCVPISNHLYFYWYRQILGQKVEFLVSFYNNEISEKSEIFDDQFSVERPDGSNFTLKIRSTKLEDSAMYFCAINSRSSYEQYFGPGTRLTVT.

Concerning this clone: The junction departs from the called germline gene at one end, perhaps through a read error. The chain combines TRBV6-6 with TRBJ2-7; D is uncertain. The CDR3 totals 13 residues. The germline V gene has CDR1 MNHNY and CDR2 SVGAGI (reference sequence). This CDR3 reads CASSYYSGDEQYF. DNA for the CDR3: TGTGCCAGCAGCTACTATAGTGGCGACGAGCAGTACTTC.